This T cell receptor (beta chain) was observed in a study of control samples from healthy donors and cancer patients. Germline CDR1 SGDLS, CDR2 YYNGEE. The V and J ends lost 3 bases and 3 bases respectively, with 12 bases between them. CDR3 length equals 14 residues. TCRdb's copy holds only in-frame clones and misses some; the assay was immunoSEQ multiplex PCR. The sample has around 170,000 clones, almost 90% seen once. Sequencing was carried out using blood. This sequence originates from a woman aged 30 to 39 in good health. This chain links TRBV9 with TRBJ1-1; D not certain. The CDR3: CASSASAGDTEAFF. CDR3 DNA: TGTGCCAGCAGCGCTTCTGCCGGGGACACTGAAGCTTTCTTT.